This T cell receptor (beta chain) originates from a study of OX40 agonist ivuxolimab in advanced cancers. Autoimmune disease history or systemic immunosuppression excluded patients. Study observations and caveats: Among the least clonally expanded were partial responders at 0.1-3.0 mg/kg.

This clone was recorded only once. The antigen remains undetermined. The repertoire was sequenced with immunoSEQ multiplex PCR; TCRdb's copy has only in-frame clones and lacks some. Among tens of thousands of clones listed, roughly 94% were seen once. This clonotype was obtained from an adult with an advanced solid tumor such as melanoma, head and neck, liver or kidney cancer. The sample consisted of CD4+ or CD8+ T cells sorted from blood, taken in a trial of the OX40 agonist ivuxolimab.

The CDR3 DNA sequence: TGTGCCAGTAATACAGGGTCGCGCTCCTACAATGAGCAGTTCTTC. Translating gives CASNTGSRSYNEQFF. The rearrangement joins TRBV7-9 to TRBJ2-1, with a tentative D call TRBD1 (6 bases). The CDR3 is 15 amino acids. Trimming cost V 9 bases and J 0 bases, with 15 bases left between them. CDR1 and CDR2 (germline): SEHNR, FQNEAQ (reference sequence).